This T cell receptor beta chain was captured in a study of regulatory T cells in long-lasting Graves disease. Overall study findings and caveats: Peripheral blood alone, not thyroid tissue, underwent study.

The V segment lost 6 bases and the J segment 7 bases; nucleotides outside the gene matches: 0. CDR3 length: 11 residues. Germline V CDR1 and CDR2: SGHTA, FQGNSA. This clonotype was recorded a few times. Its antigen is as yet unknown. The time point denotes: newly diagnosed GD, antithyroid drugs for less than 3 months. Making the TCR library involved RNA that had been extracted from PBMCs. Those enrolled as patients came out of an endocrinology department in Xi'an, China. According to the study, TCR beta libraries were built with iRepertoire HTBI primers and CDR3-region Arm-PCR. In TCRdb, the multiplex PCR reads were re-called with MiXCR into one record per CDR3 protein. The table has roughly 410,000 distinct CDR3 sequences, about 15% seen once. These data were also filed under a second study, of T cells in Graves' hyperthyroidism and ophthalmopathy. Turning to that study: The authors deemed Graves' hyperthyroidism stable absent ophthalmopathy progression within 18 months. The study used the HTBI primer set for a first-round RT-PCR of the TCR CDR3.

V gene TRBV7-2 combines with J gene TRBJ2-7; 10 positions match TRBD2. The sequences come from peripheral blood mononuclear cells (PBMCs), collected at new diagnosis, from a patient treated with antithyroid drugs. This TCR was sampled from a woman between 35 and 50 years old with Graves disease. CDR3 amino acids: CASRGLAEQYF. CDR3 nucleotide sequence: TGTGCCAGCAGGGGACTAGCGGAGCAGTACTTC.